This TCR beta chain was identified in a study of CD8 T cells in Susac syndrome. It was with random hexamers that roughly 0.5 to 1 ug RNA was reverse transcribed. MiXCR, applied by TCRdb to the immunoSEQ multiplex PCR reads, yields one record per CDR3 protein. The repertoire holds about 120,000 distinct CDR3 sequences, 94% seen once, with about 0.098% in the top ten. The sample comprised CD4+ T cells from PBMCs. This clonotype was sampled from a human donor in good health.

The CDR3 protein is CASSFTDRNNYGYTF. DNA of the CDR3: TGTGCCAGCAGCTTTACCGACAGGAATAACTATGGCTACACCTTC. The V and J genes are TRBV5-5 and TRBJ1-2; D is perhaps TRBD1 (6 bases). V gave up 2 bases and J gave up 1 base, with 12 bases separating them. CDR1 SGHKS and CDR2 YYEKEE come from the germline V gene (reference sequence). The CDR3 is 15 residues long.